Listed below are T cell receptor beta chains from one sample, sequenced in a study of T cell repertoires in cytomegalovirus infection. The antigens for these receptors are not known. TCRdb re-called the reads with MiXCR, one entry per CDR3 protein. The sample records nearly 700,000 distinct CDR3 sequences, 30% to 35% being singletons. The sample consisted of cultured PBMCs, taken from culture after CMV antigen stimulation. Source of these receptors: a human donor in good health (CMV status not recorded). Some clones in this sample may be carry-over from other donors' samples. Both conserved end residues are part of each CDR3. A D gene is named only where the DNA matches it firmly. The listing skips clone size in some rows; elsewhere it reads once, few, many or a size class.

j_call | d_call | v_call | clone_size | cdr3_nt | cdr3_aa
TRBJ1-2 | TRBD1 | TRBV2 | few | TGTGCCAGCAGTGGTTTGGACAGGGAGTATGGCTACACCTTC | CASSGLDREYGYTF
TRBJ2-7 | . | TRBV7-9 | . | TGTGCCAGCAGCCCCTCCTTGGGCGGACCTGATGGCTACGAGCAGTACTTC | CASSPSLGGPDGYEQYF
TRBJ1-2 | . | TRBV6-2/TRBV6-3 | few | TGTGCCAGCAGTGTTGAGGATAGGGCGAGCTATGGCTACACCTTC | CASSVEDRASYGYTF
TRBJ1-1 | TRBD1 | TRBV12-3/TRBV12-4 | . | TGTGCCAGCAGTTCCCATCCAGGGGGTCGGGTTGAAGCTTTCTTT | CASSSHPGGRVEAFF
TRBJ1-2 | . | TRBV4-1 | few | TGCGCCAGCAGCCGCGGACGGCGATATGGCTACACCTTC | CASSRGRRYGYTF
TRBJ1-3 | . | TRBV27 | few | TGTGCCAGCAGTTCGGACGGAACGCGGGGAAACACCATATATTTT | CASSSDGTRGNTIYF
TRBJ2-3 | . | TRBV19 | . | TGTGCCAGTAGTATGGGACCTGAATTTTTCACAGATACGCAGTATTTT | CASSMGPEFFTDTQYF
TRBJ2-3 | . | TRBV12-3/TRBV12-4 | . | TGTGCCAGCAGTTTGGGCACAGGAATCTCCACAGATACGCAGTATTTT | CASSLGTGISTDTQYF
TRBJ1-6 | . | TRBV28 | few | TGTGCCAGCCGGGCAGGGAATAATTCACCCCTCCACTTT | CASRAGNNSPLHF
TRBJ2-7 | . | TRBV19 | . | TGTGCCAGTAGTATTGGACAAGCTTACGAGCAGTACTTC | CASSIGQAYEQYF
TRBJ2-2 | TRBD2 | TRBV7-7 | few | TGTGCCAGCGGGGGGGTCCCCACCGGGGAGCTGTTTTTT | CASGGVPTGELFF
TRBJ1-2 | . | TRBV28 | . | TGTGCCAGCAGTTTTCGGCAGGATGGCTACACCTTC | CASSFRQDGYTF
TRBJ1-3 | TRBD1 | TRBV12-3/TRBV12-4 | few | TGTGCCAGCAGTCGAACAGGGGCGGACACCATATATTTT | CASSRTGADTIYF
TRBJ2-7 | . | TRBV5-4 | . | TGTGCCAGCAGCTCAACAGAGGGCGAGCAGTACTTC | CASSSTEGEQYF
TRBJ1-2 | . | TRBV28 | . | TGTGCCAGCAGTTTAGTGCAGACTAACTATGGCTACACCTTC | CASSLVQTNYGYTF
TRBJ2-7 | . | TRBV7-2 | many | TGTGCCAGCAGCTTAGCGGGGGCGCGGGCCTACGAGCAGTACTTC | CASSLAGARAYEQYF
TRBJ2-7 | . | TRBV11-2 | . | TGTGCCAGCAGCTTATTAGGGGGGCGGGTGGTTGAGCAGTACTTC | CASSLLGGRVVEQYF
TRBJ1-3 | TRBD1 | TRBV12-3/TRBV12-4 | few | TGTGCCAGCAGTCCGACAGGGACCCTAACTGGAAACACCATATATTTT | CASSPTGTLTGNTIYF
TRBJ2-1 | TRBD2 | TRBV11-2 | . | TGTGCCAGCAGCTTAGAGGGGGGGGGGACTCCCTACAATGAGCAGTTCTTC | CASSLEGGGTPYNEQFF
TRBJ2-5 | TRBD2 | TRBV4-1 | . | TGCGCCAGCAGCCCATGGACTAGCGGGATTGAGACCCAGTACTTC | CASSPWTSGIETQYF
TRBJ2-2 | TRBD2 | TRBV19 | few | TGTGCCAGTAGTATGTCATGGACTAGCGGCGGGGAGCTGTTTTTT | CASSMSWTSGGELFF
TRBJ2-7 | . | TRBV7-7 | . | TGTGCCAGCAGCCCAAGGACTATCGGGGAGCAGTACTTC | CASSPRTIGEQYF
TRBJ2-5 | . | TRBV18 | few | TGTGCCAGCTCACCATACAGGGATCAAGAGACCCAGTACTTC | CASSPYRDQETQYF
TRBJ2-7 | TRBD2 | TRBV29-1 | once | TGCAGCATTCTAGCGGAGGCCTACGAGCAGTACTTC | CSILAEAYEQYF
TRBJ1-2 | TRBD1 | TRBV7-2 | many | TGTGCCAGCAGCTTAGCTAGGACAGGTCCCCTCTATGGCTACACCTTC | CASSLARTGPLYGYTF
TRBJ2-7 | . | TRBV7-9 | . | TGTGCCAGCACCGCGACAGTGAAGGGTGTAGACGGCGAGCAGTACTTC | CASTATVKGVDGEQYF
TRBJ1-5 | TRBD1 | TRBV20-1 | once | TGCAGTGCCTTAGGACAGGGAGGGCAGCCCCAGCATTTT | CSALGQGGQPQHF
TRBJ1-5 | TRBD1 | TRBV7-2 | many | TGTGCCAGCAGCTTAACGCGGACAGGGGAGAGTAGCAATCAGCCCCAGCATTTT | CASSLTRTGESSNQPQHF
TRBJ2-5 | TRBD2 | TRBV11-3 | . | TGTGCCAGCAGCAGGGTAGCGGGCACCCAAGAGACCCAGTACTTC | CASSRVAGTQETQYF
TRBJ2-1 | TRBD1 | TRBV6-5 | . | TGTGCCAGCAGTCGGACAGGGTTTGAGCAGTTCTTC | CASSRTGFEQFF
TRBJ1-1 | TRBD1 | TRBV7-3 | . | TGTGCCAGCAGCTCACAGGGGGCAACTGAAGCTTTCTTT | CASSSQGATEAFF
TRBJ1-1 | TRBD1 | TRBV19 | . | TGTGCCAGTAAGAGGACAGGGGACACTGAAGCTTTCTTT | CASKRTGDTEAFF
TRBJ1-1 | TRBD1 | TRBV5-1 | . | TGCGCCAGCAGCGGAGGGGGGACAGGGTACCCTGCAGCTTTCTTT | CASSGGGTGYPAAFF
TRBJ2-7 | . | TRBV6-1 | many | TGTGCCAGCATCCAGGGGGGGGGGTACGAGCAGTACTTC | CASIQGGGYEQYF
TRBJ2-7 | TRBD2 | TRBV6-2/TRBV6-3 | . | TGTGCCAGCAGTCCCTTAGCGGGTAAGACCTACGAGCAGTACTTC | CASSPLAGKTYEQYF
TRBJ2-1 | TRBD2 | TRBV7-2 | few | TGTGCCAGCAGCGCCCGTGGGACTAGTAGGTACAATGAGCAGTTCTTC | CASSARGTSRYNEQFF
TRBJ1-4 | . | TRBV29-1 | few | TGCAGCGTTCAGGGGACGGCGAATGAAAAACTGTTTTTT | CSVQGTANEKLFF
TRBJ1-5 | . | TRBV7-2 | many | TGTGCCAGCAGCTTGGACCAGAGCAATCAGCCCCAGCATTTT | CASSLDQSNQPQHF
TRBJ1-2 | TRBD1 | TRBV20-1 | . | TGCAGTGCGGACGGGACAGTGTTTAACTATGGCTACACCTTC | CSADGTVFNYGYTF
TRBJ2-7 | TRBD2 | TRBV2 | once | TGTGCCAGCCTTCGGGAGGGCACCGAGCAGTACTTC | CASLREGTEQYF
TRBJ1-6 | . | TRBV7-8 | . | TGTGCCAGCAGCTTAGTTGGGGGGATAGGTAATTCACCCCTCCACTTT | CASSLVGGIGNSPLHF